In its sample, the clone carrying this TCR beta chain was seen many times. This record comes from a study of T-cell reconstitution after alpha-beta-depleted transplantation in children. The authors prepared the TCRbeta library with unique molecular identifiers. TCRdb reprocessed the PCR reads via MiXCR and lists one record per CDR3 protein. The sample consists of 600,000 to 700,000 distinct CDR3 sequences, about 15% of them appearing once. Germline V gives CDR1 PRHDT, CDR2 FYEKMQ (reference sequence). Trimming left V 4 bases short and J 0 bases short, with 16 bases between. The CDR3 is 17 amino acids.

Source: PBMCs from the stem cell graft donor, taken from the stem cell graft. The receptor was derived from a human donor who donated a stem cell graft to a child with acute myeloid leukemia. This chain joins TRBV13 and TRBJ2-1; D is possibly TRBD1 (6 bases). The CDR3, as DNA: TGTGCCAGCAGCTCTTCCACAGGGACATACTCCTACAATGAGCAGTTCTTC. Encoded protein: CASSSSTGTYSYNEQFF.